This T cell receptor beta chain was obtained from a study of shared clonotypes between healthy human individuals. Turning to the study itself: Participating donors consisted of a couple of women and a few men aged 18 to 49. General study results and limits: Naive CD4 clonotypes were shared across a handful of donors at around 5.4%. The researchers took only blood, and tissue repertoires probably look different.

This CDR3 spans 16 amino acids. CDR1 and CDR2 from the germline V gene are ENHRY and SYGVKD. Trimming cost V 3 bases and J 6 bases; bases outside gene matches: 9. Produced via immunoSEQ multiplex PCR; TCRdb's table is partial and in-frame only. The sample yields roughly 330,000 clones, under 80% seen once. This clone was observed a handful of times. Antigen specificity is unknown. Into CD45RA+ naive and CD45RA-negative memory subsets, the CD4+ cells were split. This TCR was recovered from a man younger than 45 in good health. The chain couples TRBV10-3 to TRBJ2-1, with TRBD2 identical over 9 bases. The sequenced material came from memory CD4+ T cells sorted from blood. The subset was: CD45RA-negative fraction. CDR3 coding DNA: TGTGCCATCAGTGAACAGGGACTAGCAGTCACCAATGAGCAGTTCTTC. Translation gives CAISEQGLAVTNEQFF.